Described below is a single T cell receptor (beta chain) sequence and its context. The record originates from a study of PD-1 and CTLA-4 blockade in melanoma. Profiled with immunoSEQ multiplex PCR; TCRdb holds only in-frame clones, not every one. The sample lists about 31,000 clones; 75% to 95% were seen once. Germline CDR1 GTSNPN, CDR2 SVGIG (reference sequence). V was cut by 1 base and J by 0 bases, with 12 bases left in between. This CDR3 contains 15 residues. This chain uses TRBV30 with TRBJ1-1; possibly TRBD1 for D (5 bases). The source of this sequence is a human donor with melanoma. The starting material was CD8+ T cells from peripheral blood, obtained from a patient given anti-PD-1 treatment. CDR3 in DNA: TGTGCCTGGAGTGGACGGGGGTCCGTGAACACTGAAGCTTTCTTT. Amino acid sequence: CAWSGRGSVNTEAFF. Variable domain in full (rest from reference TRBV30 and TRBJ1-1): SQTIHQWPATLVQPVGSPLSLECTVEGTSNPNLYWYRQAAGRGLQLLFYSVGIGQISSEVPQNLSASRPQDRQFILSSKKLLLSDSGFYLCAWSGRGSVNTEAFFGQGTRLTVV.